These T cell receptor beta chains were read from a single sample in a study of control samples from healthy donors and cancer patients. Sequencing was performed with immunoSEQ multiplex PCR; in TCRdb, only in-frame clones are kept and a portion is missing. The sample records around 130,000 clones, about 95% being singletons. Material for sequencing was blood. All receptors come from a man aged 25-40 years in good health. Both conserved end residues are part of each CDR3. A D gene is named only where the DNA matches it firmly. The size of a clone is reported for some rows only, either as once, few or many, or as a class for expanded clones.

V: TRBV7-2
D: -
J: TRBJ1-1
size: -
DNA: TGTGCCAGCAGCTTAGGGGGGAGTACTGAAGCTTTCTTT
CDR3: CASSLGGSTEAFF

V: TRBV4-3
D: TRBD2
J: TRBJ2-3
size: once
DNA: TGCGCCAGCAGCCAAGATCTCCCAGCGGGGGCAGATACGCAGTATTTT
CDR3: CASSQDLPAGADTQYF

V: TRBV6-1
D: -
J: TRBJ2-1
size: -
DNA: TGTGCCAGCAGTGACATCTCCAATGAGCAGTTCTTC
CDR3: CASSDISNEQFF

V: TRBV29-1
D: -
J: TRBJ2-5
size: once
DNA: TGCAGCGTGCGGCCTCAAGAGACCCAGTACTTC
CDR3: CSVRPQETQYF

V: TRBV19
D: TRBD1
J: TRBJ1-1
size: -
DNA: TGTGCCATAAACTCCGGGACAGGCAATGAAGCTTTCTTT
CDR3: CAINSGTGNEAFF

V: TRBV7-9
D: TRBD1
J: TRBJ2-1
size: -
DNA: TGTGCCAGCAGCTTCGCTTTGACAGGGGGTCCCTACAATGAGCAGTTCTTC
CDR3: CASSFALTGGPYNEQFF

V: TRBV5-6
D: -
J: TRBJ1-1
size: -
DNA: TGTGCCAGCAGCTTAAGTGAAGCGGAAGCTTTCTTT
CDR3: CASSLSEAEAFF

V: TRBV27
D: TRBD1
J: TRBJ1-4
size: -
DNA: TGTGCCAGCAGTTTAGCGGACAGGGGACAACTGTTTTTT
CDR3: CASSLADRGQLFF

V: TRBV3-1/TRBV3-2
D: TRBD2
J: TRBJ2-1
size: -
DNA: TGTGCCAGCAGCCGACAGACGCGGCGGGGGGCGTCCAATGAGCAGTTCTTC
CDR3: CASSRQTRRGASNEQFF

V: TRBV30
D: -
J: TRBJ2-6
size: -
DNA: TGTGCCTGGAGTTTAGGTGGGGCCAACGTCCTGACTTTC
CDR3: CAWSLGGANVLTF

V: TRBV12-3/TRBV12-4
D: -
J: TRBJ1-1
size: once
DNA: TGTGCCAGCAGATCCGCGGGGATCACTGAAGCTTTCTTT
CDR3: CASRSAGITEAFF

V: TRBV4-2
D: TRBD1
J: TRBJ1-2
size: few
DNA: TGTGCCAGCAGCCAGGACGACAGGGGGCGAAACTATGGCTACACCTTC
CDR3: CASSQDDRGRNYGYTF

V: TRBV5-1
D: TRBD1
J: TRBJ1-1
size: -
DNA: TGCGCCAGCAGCTCGACAGGGAAAGGCACTGAAGCTTTCTTT
CDR3: CASSSTGKGTEAFF

V: TRBV11-3
D: -
J: TRBJ1-1
size: -
DNA: TGTGCCAGCAGCACCGGGCCGAACGGTGAAGCTTTCTTT
CDR3: CASSTGPNGEAFF

V: TRBV3-1/TRBV3-2
D: -
J: TRBJ2-2
size: -
DNA: TGTGCCAGCAGCCAAGTAGGGGTCGGGTCCGGGGAGCTGTTTTTT
CDR3: CASSQVGVGSGELFF

V: TRBV28
D: TRBD1
J: TRBJ1-1
size: -
DNA: TGTGCCAGCAGTCCCGCCGGACGGACAGGGACGGTTGAAGCTTTCTTT
CDR3: CASSPAGRTGTVEAFF

V: TRBV4-2
D: -
J: TRBJ2-6
size: few
DNA: TGTGCCAGCAGCCAAGCTCTCCTTGAGGGGGCCAACGTCCTGACTTTC
CDR3: CASSQALLEGANVLTF

V: TRBV3-1/TRBV3-2
D: -
J: TRBJ2-5
size: -
DNA: TGTGCCAGCAGCCAAGCGGCCGCCCGGACCCAGTACTTC
CDR3: CASSQAAARTQYF

V: TRBV18
D: TRBD2
J: TRBJ2-2
size: -
DNA: TGTGCCAGCTCACCAGCGGGGGGTAAAGCGAACACCGGGGAGCTGTTTTTT
CDR3: CASSPAGGKANTGELFF

V: TRBV6-4
D: -
J: TRBJ1-2
size: -
DNA: TGTGCCAGCAGTCCGCCAGGGCCCCTTAACTATGGCTACACCTTC
CDR3: CASSPPGPLNYGYTF

V: TRBV10-2
D: -
J: TRBJ2-1
size: -
DNA: TGCGCCAGCACCGTGCTGGGGGATGAGCAGTTCTTC
CDR3: CASTVLGDEQFF

V: TRBV7-5
D: -
J: TRBJ1-4
size: -
DNA: TGTGTCAGAAGCTTTGAGTGGGGAGAAAAACTGTTTTTT
CDR3: CVRSFEWGEKLFF

V: TRBV27
D: TRBD1
J: TRBJ1-1
size: -
DNA: TGTGCCAGCAGTTTATCGGGTTTGGACAGGGGAAGGGTCACTGAAGCTTTCTTT
CDR3: CASSLSGLDRGRVTEAFF

V: TRBV5-1
D: -
J: TRBJ2-2
size: -
DNA: TGCGCCAGCAGCTTAGGACACAGGGACGCGAACACCGGGGAGCTGTTTTTT
CDR3: CASSLGHRDANTGELFF

V: TRBV7-9
D: TRBD1
J: TRBJ1-4
size: -
DNA: TGTGCCAGCAGCTCTGGACAGGGTTCAACTAATGAAAAACTGTTTTTT
CDR3: CASSSGQGSTNEKLFF

V: TRBV11-2
D: TRBD1
J: TRBJ2-1
size: -
DNA: TGTGCCAGCAGCCTCGGGACAGCGTCTTACAATGAGCAGTTCTTC
CDR3: CASSLGTASYNEQFF

V: TRBV4-1
D: -
J: TRBJ2-5
size: -
DNA: TGCGCCAGCAGCCAAGAAGTGACCCGGGGGGCGGGGGAGACCCAGTACTTC
CDR3: CASSQEVTRGAGETQYF

V: TRBV27
D: -
J: TRBJ1-4
size: -
DNA: TGTGCCAGCAGTTTAAAAAGCACAGGTAATGAAAAACTGTTTTTT
CDR3: CASSLKSTGNEKLFF

V: TRBV19
D: TRBD1
J: TRBJ2-2
size: -
DNA: TGTGCCAGTACCCCCCGGGACAGGGGCGCTCCCGGGGAGCTGTTTTTT
CDR3: CASTPRDRGAPGELFF

V: TRBV24-1
D: -
J: TRBJ1-1
size: -
DNA: TGTGCCACCAGTGGAAGCGGGGGCCACACTGAAGCTTTCTTT
CDR3: CATSGSGGHTEAFF

V: TRBV10-1
D: TRBD1
J: TRBJ1-3
size: few
DNA: TGCGCCAGCAGTGAGTCGACACAGGGGCTCTTCGCGGGAAACACCATATATTTT
CDR3: CASSESTQGLFAGNTIYF

V: TRBV18
D: -
J: TRBJ1-2
size: once
DNA: TGTGCCAGCTCACCCCCGACATCGAGTGGCTACACCTTC
CDR3: CASSPPTSSGYTF

V: TRBV6-4
D: -
J: TRBJ2-5
size: few
DNA: TGTGCCAGCAGTGCCCGCCCGGGGCCACAAGAGACCCAGTACTTC
CDR3: CASSARPGPQETQYF

V: TRBV7-6
D: -
J: TRBJ1-1
size: -
DNA: TGTGCCAGCAGCTTGGGGACAAACACTGAAGCTTTCTTT
CDR3: CASSLGTNTEAFF

V: TRBV7-9
D: -
J: TRBJ2-3
size: -
DNA: TGTGCCAGCAGCTTAGGACGGGCGGGTTCTCGCACAGATACGCAGTATTTT
CDR3: CASSLGRAGSRTDTQYF

V: TRBV9
D: -
J: TRBJ1-1
size: -
DNA: TGTGCCAGCAGCGTAGCCAGCCTCGGGGCCGACACTGAAGCTTTCTTT
CDR3: CASSVASLGADTEAFF

V: TRBV30
D: -
J: TRBJ1-1
size: -
DNA: TGTGCCTGGAATTCAGGGGCGGTCACTGAAGCTTTCTTT
CDR3: CAWNSGAVTEAFF

V: TRBV5-5
D: -
J: TRBJ2-7
size: -
DNA: TGTGCCAGCAGCTTTAGGGTCGATTACGAGCAGTACTTC
CDR3: CASSFRVDYEQYF

V: TRBV4-1
D: -
J: TRBJ2-3
size: once
DNA: TGCGCCAGCAGCCAAGATCTTACCGCAGATACGCAGTATTTT
CDR3: CASSQDLTADTQYF

V: TRBV4-3
D: TRBD1
J: TRBJ2-6
size: once
DNA: TGCGCCAGCAGCCATGCTCGGACAGGGCCTAGAAGGTTC
CDR3: CASSHARTGPRRF

V: TRBV7-9
D: -
J: TRBJ2-7
size: -
DNA: TGTGCCAGCATCCCGCCCCTAGGGAACGAGCAGTACTTC
CDR3: CASIPPLGNEQYF

V: TRBV5-1
D: TRBD1
J: TRBJ2-1
size: -
DNA: TGCGCCAGCGCCTCCGGACAGGGACCCTACAATGAGCAGTTCTTC
CDR3: CASASGQGPYNEQFF

V: TRBV2
D: -
J: TRBJ1-3
size: -
DNA: TGTGCCAGCAGCCAGACAGTATACTCTGGAAACACCATATATTTT
CDR3: CASSQTVYSGNTIYF

V: TRBV5-1
D: -
J: TRBJ2-5
size: -
DNA: TGCGCCAGCAGCTTAGGGCAGGGGCTATACCAAGAGACCCAGTACTTC
CDR3: CASSLGQGLYQETQYF

V: TRBV5-1
D: -
J: TRBJ2-2
size: once
DNA: TGCGCCAGCAGTGTAACTGGGGTGGCTCCCGGGGAGCTGTTTTTT
CDR3: CASSVTGVAPGELFF

V: TRBV5-5
D: -
J: TRBJ1-4
size: -
DNA: TGTGCCAGCAGCTTGGTCGGGGTCGCCCGGCCTAACCACCATGAAAAACTGTTTTTT
CDR3: CASSLVGVARPNHHEKLFF

V: TRBV12-3/TRBV12-4
D: -
J: TRBJ2-2
size: -
DNA: TGTGCCAGCAGTTCCGGGAGCACCGGGGAGCTGTTTTTT
CDR3: CASSSGSTGELFF

V: TRBV14
D: -
J: TRBJ2-2
size: -
DNA: TGTGCCAGCAGCCCTCGACGGGGTTACAACGCCCTTGGGAACACCGGGGAGCTGTTTTTT
CDR3: CASSPRRGYNALGNTGELFF

V: TRBV15
D: -
J: TRBJ1-4
size: -
DNA: TGTGCCACCAGCGGGGGGCGGGGGGAAAAACTGTTTTTT
CDR3: CATSGGRGEKLFF

V: TRBV20-1
D: -
J: TRBJ1-4
size: -
DNA: TGCAGTGCTAGTCCTCCTGGTGAAAAACTGTTTTTT
CDR3: CSASPPGEKLFF

V: TRBV7-3
D: TRBD1
J: TRBJ2-1
size: -
DNA: TGTGCCAGCAGCCGACCCCCGGACAGGGGGAAGTCCTACAATGAGCAGTTCTTC
CDR3: CASSRPPDRGKSYNEQFF

V: TRBV5-1
D: -
J: TRBJ2-7
size: -
DNA: TGCGCCAGCAGCCGCGGGGACAGCTCCTACGAGCAGTACTTC
CDR3: CASSRGDSSYEQYF

V: TRBV18
D: -
J: TRBJ2-3
size: -
DNA: TGTGCCAGCTCACTCCAGATCCCAGGACGCACAGATACGCAGTATTTT
CDR3: CASSLQIPGRTDTQYF